The rows below give T cell receptor beta chains drawn from one sample of a study of T cells in Graves' hyperthyroidism and ophthalmopathy. TCRdb analysed the multiplex PCR reads with MiXCR anew, one entry per CDR3 protein. The sample contains almost 600,000 distinct CDR3 sequences, approximately 15% of which appear only once. Specimen: blood. These receptors originate from a young woman with Graves' hyperthyroidism that later progressed to Graves' ophthalmopathy. The CDR3 runs from the conserved cysteine through the conserved F or W.

>TRBJ1-1|TRBV6-1
CASSTQQGLEAFF
>TRBJ1-4|TRBV28
CASSPLDVANEKLFF
>TRBJ2-1|TRBV12-3/TRBV12-4
CASSFQGWKNNEQFF
>TRBJ2-1|TRBV7-9
CASSFNSGSEQFF
>TRBJ2-2|TRBV6-1
CASRRRVGELFF
>TRBJ1-2|TRBV29-1
CSVPAGAYGYTF
>TRBJ1-2|TRBV12-3/TRBV12-4
CASSSWDGSDPYGYTF
>TRBJ2-1|TRBV7-9
CASSAQSGLAGRNEQFF
>TRBJ1-2|TRBV6-1
CASSEFGTGTVYGYTF
>TRBJ1-1|TRBV28
CASRQGLDGFMNTEAFF
>TRBJ2-1|TRBV20-1
CSARAPDRAEQFF
>TRBJ2-1|TRBV19
CASGGFGQGLYNEQFF
>TRBJ2-1|TRBV7-3
CASSLSRGGVKEQFF
>TRBJ1-1|TRBV5-1
CASSGPGTHEAFF
>TRBJ1-1|TRBV19
CASSIDLGPEAFF
>TRBJ1-4|TRBV20-1
CSARGPGTGSIEKLFF
>TRBJ1-2|TRBV29-1
CSTDKVGGYTF
>TRBJ2-5|TRBV5-1
CASCREVGETQYF
>TRBJ1-2|TRBV7-2
CASSLEPQADGYTF
>TRBJ2-2|TRBV6-6
CASSYVTSAKTGELFF
>TRBJ2-1|TRBV6-1
CASSVVRGTGEQFF
>TRBJ1-6|TRBV20-1
CSTATTGAVSSYNSPLHF
>TRBJ2-1|TRBV7-9
CASSSGTSGSLSSYNEQFF
>TRBJ1-5|TRBV7-2
CANSLVGNQPQHF
>TRBJ1-4|TRBV6-1
CASSKGVYGEKLFF
>TRBJ1-2|TRBV30
CAWSRARDGYTF
>TRBJ1-2|TRBV24-1
CATSGRPNYGYTF
>TRBJ2-7|TRBV30
CAWSPNGFEQYF
>TRBJ2-1|TRBV14
CASSQDIGGGSYNEQFF
>TRBJ2-7|TRBV6-2/TRBV6-3
CASSYADTISSYEQYF
>TRBJ2-3|TRBV19
CASSTSGRSDTQYF
>TRBJ1-1|TRBV6-1
CASSGRQGTNTEAFF
>TRBJ2-5|TRBV5-1
CASSLVSGGETQYF
>TRBJ2-1|TRBV9
CASSVGQGDYNEQFF
>TRBJ2-6|TRBV29-1
CSTYSGANVLTF
>TRBJ2-2|TRBV30
CAWSVGTGGLAGELFF
>TRBJ2-1|TRBV18
CASSPGGHEQFF
>TRBJ2-3|TRBV19
CASSYSTGRTDTQYF
>TRBJ1-5|TRBV6-5
CASSYLGRSNQPQHF
>TRBJ1-6|TRBV28
CASTTKGVLHF
>TRBJ2-7|TRBV9
CASSEGLAGAPTQQYF
>TRBJ1-5|TRBV12-3/TRBV12-4
CASRLDRNQPQHF
>TRBJ2-3|TRBV2
CASLPGLTFDTQYF
>TRBJ2-1|TRBV19
CASSIGMGAYNEQFF
>TRBJ1-1|TRBV30
CAWSGFLGTEAFF
>TRBJ2-5|TRBV11-2
CASSLGTILQYF
>TRBJ2-7|TRBV20-1
CSASVGPQTYEQYF
>TRBJ1-1|TRBV5-5
CASSSGPSEGEAFF
>TRBJ2-7|TRBV27
CASGKLSGTGDNEQYF